The source of this T cell receptor (beta chain) is a study of cytomegalovirus exposure and HLA in healthy donors. The PCR was carried out with 60 Vbeta primers and 13 Jbeta primers. Method: immunoSEQ multiplex PCR; TCRdb's copy keeps in-frame clones and lacks some. This table lists some 110,000 clones. Germline trimming cut 6 bases from V and 4 bases from J; bases unmatched to any gene: 4. The CDR3 contains 13 residues. Germline loops: CDR1 MNHEY, CDR2 SMNVEV (reference sequence). This receptor was obtained from a man aged 35 to 55 in good health and CMV-seronegative. The chain recombines TRBV27 with TRBJ2-7, with TRBD1 identical over 9 bases. The specimen was PBMCs. The CDR3 sequence is CASRGTGYYEQYF. The CDR3, as DNA: TGTGCCAGCAGGGGGACAGGGTATTACGAGCAGTACTTC.